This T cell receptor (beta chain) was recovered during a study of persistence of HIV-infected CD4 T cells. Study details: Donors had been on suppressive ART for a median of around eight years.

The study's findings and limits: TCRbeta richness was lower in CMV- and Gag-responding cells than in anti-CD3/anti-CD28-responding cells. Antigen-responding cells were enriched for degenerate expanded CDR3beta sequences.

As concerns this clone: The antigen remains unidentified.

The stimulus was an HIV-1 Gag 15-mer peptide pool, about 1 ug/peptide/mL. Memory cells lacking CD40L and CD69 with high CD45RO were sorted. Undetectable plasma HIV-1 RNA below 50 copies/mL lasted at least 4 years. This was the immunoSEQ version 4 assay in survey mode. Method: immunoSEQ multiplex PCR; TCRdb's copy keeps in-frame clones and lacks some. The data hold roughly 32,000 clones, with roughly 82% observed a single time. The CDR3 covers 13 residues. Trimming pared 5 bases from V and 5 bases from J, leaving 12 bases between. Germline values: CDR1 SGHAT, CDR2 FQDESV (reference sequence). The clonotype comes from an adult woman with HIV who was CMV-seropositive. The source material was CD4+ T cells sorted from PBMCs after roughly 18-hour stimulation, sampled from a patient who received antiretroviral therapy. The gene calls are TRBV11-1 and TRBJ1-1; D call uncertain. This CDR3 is CASSTSMETEAFF. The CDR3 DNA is TGTGCCAGCAGCACAAGTATGGAGACTGAAGCTTTCTTT.